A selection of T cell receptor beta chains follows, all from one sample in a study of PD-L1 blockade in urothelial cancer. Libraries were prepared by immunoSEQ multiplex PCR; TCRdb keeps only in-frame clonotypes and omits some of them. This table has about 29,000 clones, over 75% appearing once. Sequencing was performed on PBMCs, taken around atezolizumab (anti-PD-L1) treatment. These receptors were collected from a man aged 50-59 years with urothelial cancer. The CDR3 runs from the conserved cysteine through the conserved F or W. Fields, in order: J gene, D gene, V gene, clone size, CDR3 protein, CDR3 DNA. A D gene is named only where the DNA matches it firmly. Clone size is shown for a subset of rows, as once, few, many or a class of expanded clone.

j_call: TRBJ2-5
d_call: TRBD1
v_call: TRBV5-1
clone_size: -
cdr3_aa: CASSLDGQGKRETQYF
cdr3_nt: TGCGCCAGCAGCTTGGACGGACAGGGGAAGCGGGAGACCCAGTACTTC

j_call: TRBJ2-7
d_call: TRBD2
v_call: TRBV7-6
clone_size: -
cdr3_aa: CASSPGGSLQSYEQYF
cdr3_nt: TGTGCCAGCAGCCCGGGGGGGAGCCTACAGTCATACGAGCAGTACTTC

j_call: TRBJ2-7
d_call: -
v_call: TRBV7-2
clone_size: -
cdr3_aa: CASSLGGISYEQYF
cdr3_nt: TGTGCCAGCAGCTTAGGTGGCATTTCCTACGAGCAGTACTTC

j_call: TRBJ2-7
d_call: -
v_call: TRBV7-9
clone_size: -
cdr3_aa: CASRTQGSPYEQYF
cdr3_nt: TGTGCCAGCAGAACACAGGGATCCCCCTACGAGCAGTACTTC

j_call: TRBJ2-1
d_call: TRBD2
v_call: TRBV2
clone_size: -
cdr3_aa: CASPRFAGQLAGVLSYNEQFF
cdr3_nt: TGTGCCAGCCCCCGGTTCGCGGGGCAACTAGCGGGGGTCCTCTCCTACAATGAGCAGTTCTTC

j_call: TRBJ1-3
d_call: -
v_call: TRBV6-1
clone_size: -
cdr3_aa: CASSDGVGNTIYF
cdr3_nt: TGTGCCAGCAGTGACGGGGTTGGAAACACCATATATTTT

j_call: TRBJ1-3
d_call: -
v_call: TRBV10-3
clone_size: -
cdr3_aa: CAISYDSFGNTIYF
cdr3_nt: TGTGCCATCAGTTACGACAGTTTTGGAAACACCATATATTTT

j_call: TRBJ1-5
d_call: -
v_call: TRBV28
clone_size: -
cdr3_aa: CASSLLGNQPQHF
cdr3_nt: TGTGCCAGCAGTTTACTAGGCAATCAGCCCCAGCATTTT

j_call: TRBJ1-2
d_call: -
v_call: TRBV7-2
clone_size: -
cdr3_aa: CASSLARGTGQGLHGYTF
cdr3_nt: TGTGCCAGCAGCTTAGCGAGAGGAACGGGGCAGGGGCTTCATGGCTACACCTTC

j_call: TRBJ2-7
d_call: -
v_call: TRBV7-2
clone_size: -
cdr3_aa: CASSSISTRRVYEQYF
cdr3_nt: TGTGCCAGCAGCTCAATCTCGACTAGGAGAGTCTACGAGCAGTACTTC

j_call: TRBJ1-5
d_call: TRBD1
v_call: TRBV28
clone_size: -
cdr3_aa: CASSLSYDRGNQPQHF
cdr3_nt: TGTGCCAGCAGTTTATCCTACGACAGGGGCAATCAGCCCCAGCATTTT

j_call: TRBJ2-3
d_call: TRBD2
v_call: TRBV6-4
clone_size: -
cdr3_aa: CASSILAGGTDTQYF
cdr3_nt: TGTGCCAGCAGTATACTAGCGGGAGGCACAGATACGCAGTATTTT

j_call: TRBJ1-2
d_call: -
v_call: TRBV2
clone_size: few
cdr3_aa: CASSEQGDGYTF
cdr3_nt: TGTGCCAGCAGTGAACAGGGTGATGGCTACACCTTC

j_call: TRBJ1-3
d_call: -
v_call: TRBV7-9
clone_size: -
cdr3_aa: CASSMNRSSGNTIYF
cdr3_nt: TGTGCCAGCAGCATGAACCGGTCCTCCGGAAACACCATATATTTT

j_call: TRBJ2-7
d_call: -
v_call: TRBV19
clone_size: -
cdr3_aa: CASSTIASAPLEQYF
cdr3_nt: TGTGCCAGTAGTACGATAGCGTCGGCGCCGCTCGAGCAGTACTTC

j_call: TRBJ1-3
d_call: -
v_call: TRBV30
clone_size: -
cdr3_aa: CAWSTGSSSGNTIYF
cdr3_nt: TGTGCCTGGAGTACAGGGTCATCCTCTGGAAACACCATATATTTT

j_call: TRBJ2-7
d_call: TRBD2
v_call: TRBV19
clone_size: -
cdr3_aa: CASSPGLAGHSYEQYF
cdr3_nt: TGTGCCAGTAGTCCCGGACTAGCGGGTCACTCCTACGAGCAGTACTTC

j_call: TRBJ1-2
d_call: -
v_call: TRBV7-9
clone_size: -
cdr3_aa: CASSFLREEYGYTF
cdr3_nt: TGTGCCAGCAGCTTCCTCAGGGAGGAGTATGGCTACACCTTC

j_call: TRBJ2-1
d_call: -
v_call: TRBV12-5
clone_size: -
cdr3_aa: CASGTPGLSYNEQFF
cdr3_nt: TGTGCTAGTGGCACTCCGGGACTCTCCTACAATGAGCAGTTCTTC

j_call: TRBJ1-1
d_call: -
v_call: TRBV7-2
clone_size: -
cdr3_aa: CASSSGLNTEAFF
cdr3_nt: TGTGCCAGCAGCTCGGGGTTGAACACTGAAGCTTTCTTT

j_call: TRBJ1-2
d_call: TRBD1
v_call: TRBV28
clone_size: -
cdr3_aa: CASSISDRVAGYTF
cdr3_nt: TGTGCCAGCAGTATCTCTGACAGGGTGGCTGGCTACACCTTC

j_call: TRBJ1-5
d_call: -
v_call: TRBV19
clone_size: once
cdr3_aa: CASSLSRYQPQHF
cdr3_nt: TGTGCCAGTAGTCTCAGCAGGTATCAGCCCCAGCATTTT

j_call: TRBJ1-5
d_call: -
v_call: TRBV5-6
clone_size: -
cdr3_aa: CASSAGGQGWQPQHF
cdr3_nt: TGTGCCAGCAGCGCAGGTGGCCAGGGTTGGCAGCCCCAGCATTTT

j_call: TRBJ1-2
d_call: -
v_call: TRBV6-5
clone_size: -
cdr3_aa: CASTLGFPNYGYTF
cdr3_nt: TGTGCCAGCACCCTAGGCTTCCCCAACTATGGCTACACCTTC

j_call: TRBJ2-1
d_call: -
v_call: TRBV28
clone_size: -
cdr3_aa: CASSYRDTSYNEQFF
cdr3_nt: TGTGCCAGCAGTTACCGGGACACCTCCTACAATGAGCAGTTCTTC

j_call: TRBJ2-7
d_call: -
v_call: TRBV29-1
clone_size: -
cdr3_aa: CSVGPGTYEQYF
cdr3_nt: TGCAGCGTGGGCCCAGGAACCTACGAGCAGTACTTC

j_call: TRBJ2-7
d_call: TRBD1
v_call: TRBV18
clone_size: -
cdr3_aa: CATSTGGPYEQYF
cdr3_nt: TGTGCCACTTCGACAGGGGGCCCATACGAGCAGTACTTC

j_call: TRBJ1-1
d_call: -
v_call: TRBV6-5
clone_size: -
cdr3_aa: CASSSDRTKAFF
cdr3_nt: TGTGCCAGCAGTTCGGACAGAACTAAAGCTTTCTTT

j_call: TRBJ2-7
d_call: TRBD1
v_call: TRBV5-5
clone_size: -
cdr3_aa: CASSLPGQNSYEQYF
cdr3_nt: TGTGCCAGCAGCCTGCCGGGACAGAACTCCTACGAGCAGTACTTC

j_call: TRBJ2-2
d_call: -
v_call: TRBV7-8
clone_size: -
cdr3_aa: CASSLEAPPGDTGELFF
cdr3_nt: TGTGCCAGCAGCTTAGAGGCCCCCCCAGGGGACACCGGGGAGCTGTTTTTT

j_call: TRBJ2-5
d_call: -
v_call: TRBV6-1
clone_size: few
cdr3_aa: CASRRRGIEETQYF
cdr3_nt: TGTGCCAGCAGGAGGCGGGGTATCGAAGAGACCCAGTACTTC

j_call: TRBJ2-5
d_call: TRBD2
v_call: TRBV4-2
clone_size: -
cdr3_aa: CASSQTGATRAGGLETQYF
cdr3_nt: TGTGCCAGCAGCCAGACGGGGGCGACTAGAGCGGGGGGGCTGGAGACCCAGTACTTC

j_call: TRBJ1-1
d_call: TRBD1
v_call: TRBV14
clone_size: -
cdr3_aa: CASSQEMAPTGGVNTEAFF
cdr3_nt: TGTGCCAGCAGCCAAGAAATGGCCCCAACAGGGGGCGTGAACACTGAAGCTTTCTTT

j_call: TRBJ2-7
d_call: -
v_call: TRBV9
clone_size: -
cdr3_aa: CASSVRSGSSYEQYF
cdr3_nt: TGTGCCAGCAGCGTTCGGAGCGGATCCTCCTACGAGCAGTACTTC

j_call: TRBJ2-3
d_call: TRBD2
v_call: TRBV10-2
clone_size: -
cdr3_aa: CASRPAGAPDTQYF
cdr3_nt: TGCGCCAGCAGACCAGCGGGGGCCCCAGATACGCAGTATTTT

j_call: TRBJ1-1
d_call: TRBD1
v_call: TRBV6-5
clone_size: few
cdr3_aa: CASSTGVEAFF
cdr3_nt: TGTGCCAGCAGCACAGGGGTTGAAGCTTTCTTT

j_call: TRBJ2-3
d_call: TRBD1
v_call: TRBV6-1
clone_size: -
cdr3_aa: CASRQTGGGTDTQYF
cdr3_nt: TGTGCCAGCAGACAGACAGGGGGCGGCACAGATACGCAGTATTTT

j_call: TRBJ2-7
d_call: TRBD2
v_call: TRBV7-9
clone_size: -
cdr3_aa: CASLSREGQNEQYF
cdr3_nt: TGTGCCAGCCTCTCTCGGGAGGGTCAGAACGAGCAGTACTTC

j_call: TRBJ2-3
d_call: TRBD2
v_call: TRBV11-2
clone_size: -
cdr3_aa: CASSLTILLAGASTDTQYF
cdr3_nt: TGTGCCAGCAGCTTAACCATCTTATTAGCGGGGGCTTCTACAGATACGCAGTATTTT

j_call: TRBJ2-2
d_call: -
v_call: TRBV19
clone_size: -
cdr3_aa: CASSSWGVTGELFF
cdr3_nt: TGTGCCAGTAGCTCCTGGGGGGTGACCGGGGAGCTGTTTTTT

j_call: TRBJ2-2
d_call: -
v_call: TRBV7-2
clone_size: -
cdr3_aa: CASSPRRGNTGELFF
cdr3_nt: TGTGCCAGCAGCCCGCGGAGGGGAAACACCGGGGAGCTGTTTTTT

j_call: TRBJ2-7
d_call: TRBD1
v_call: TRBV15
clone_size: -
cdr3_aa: CATSMRDRGREQYF
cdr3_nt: TGTGCCACCAGCATGCGGGACAGGGGGCGGGAGCAGTACTTC

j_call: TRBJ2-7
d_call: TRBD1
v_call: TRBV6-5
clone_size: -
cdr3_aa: CASSGIDRAYEQYF
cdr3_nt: TGTGCCAGCAGTGGTATCGACAGGGCCTACGAGCAGTACTTC

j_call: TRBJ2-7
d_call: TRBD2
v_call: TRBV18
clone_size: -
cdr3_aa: CASSPLGTSGGAPREQYF
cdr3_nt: TGTGCCAGCTCACCACTAGGGACTAGCGGGGGGGCGCCTCGGGAGCAGTACTTC

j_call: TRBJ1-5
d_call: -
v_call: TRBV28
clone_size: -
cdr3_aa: CASSSGPQHF
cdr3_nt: TGTGCCAGCAGTTCGGGGCCCCAGCATTTT

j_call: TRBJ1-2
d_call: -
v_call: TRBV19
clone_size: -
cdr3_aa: CASAILRGWSPNPNYGYTF
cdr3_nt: TGTGCCAGTGCCATCCTTCGGGGTTGGTCCCCAAATCCTAACTATGGCTACACCTTC

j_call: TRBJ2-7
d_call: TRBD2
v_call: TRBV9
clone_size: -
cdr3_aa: CASSPTAGGYEQYF
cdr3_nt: TGTGCCAGCAGCCCGACAGCGGGAGGATACGAGCAGTACTTC

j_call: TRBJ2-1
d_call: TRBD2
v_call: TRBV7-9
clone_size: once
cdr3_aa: CASSGQAGAGYNEQFF
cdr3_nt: TGTGCCAGCAGCGGACAAGCGGGAGCAGGGTACAATGAGCAGTTCTTC

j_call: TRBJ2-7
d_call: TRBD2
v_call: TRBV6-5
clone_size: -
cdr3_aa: CASSYPLAGYYEQYF
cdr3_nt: TGTGCCAGCAGTTACCCGCTAGCGGGTTATTACGAGCAGTACTTC

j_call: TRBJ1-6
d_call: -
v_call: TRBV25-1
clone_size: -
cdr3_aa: CASSDVGRGSYNSPLHF
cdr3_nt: TGTGCCAGCAGTGATGTAGGGCGGGGATCCTATAATTCACCCCTCCACTTT

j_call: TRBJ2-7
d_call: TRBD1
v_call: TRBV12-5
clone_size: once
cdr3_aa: CASGLVVGQGAYEQYF
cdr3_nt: TGTGCTAGTGGTTTGGTAGTGGGACAGGGGGCATACGAGCAGTACTTC

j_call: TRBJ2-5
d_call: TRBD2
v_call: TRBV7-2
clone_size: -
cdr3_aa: CASSPSGKVGETQYF
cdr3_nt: TGTGCCAGCAGCCCGAGCGGGAAGGTGGGAGAGACCCAGTACTTC

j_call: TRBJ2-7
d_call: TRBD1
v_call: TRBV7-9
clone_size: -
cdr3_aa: CASSRGQGGYEQYF
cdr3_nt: TGTGCCAGCAGCCGAGGACAGGGTGGATACGAGCAGTACTTC

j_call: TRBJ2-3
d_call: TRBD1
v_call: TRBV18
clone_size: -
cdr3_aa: CASSPGTGGTDTQYF
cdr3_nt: TGTGCCAGCTCGCCAGGGACAGGGGGCACAGATACGCAGTATTTT

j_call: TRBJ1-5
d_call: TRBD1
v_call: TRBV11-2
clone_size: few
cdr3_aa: CASSPDRVQPQHF
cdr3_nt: TGTGCCAGCAGCCCCGACAGGGTTCAGCCCCAGCATTTT

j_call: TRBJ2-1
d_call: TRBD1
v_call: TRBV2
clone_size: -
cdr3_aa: CASDDRVSYNEQFF
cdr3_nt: TGTGCCAGCGACGACAGGGTATCCTACAATGAGCAGTTCTTC

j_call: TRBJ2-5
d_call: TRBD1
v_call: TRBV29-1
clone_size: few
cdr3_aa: CSVGTGWETQYF
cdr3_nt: TGCAGCGTTGGGACAGGGTGGGAGACCCAGTACTTC